The 16 T cell receptor beta chains presented below share a single source sample, sequenced in a study of T-cell reconstitution after alpha-beta-depleted transplantation in children. This sample's TCRbeta library carried unique molecular identifier barcodes. TCRdb used MiXCR to reprocess the PCR reads, holding one entry per CDR3 protein. The table lists some 300,000 distinct CDR3 sequences, around 10% of them singletons, with around 7.6% in the top ten. Sequences were derived from PBMCs, sampled before TCRalphabeta/CD19-depleted stem cell transplant. These receptors all come from a boy in the first two years of life with acute myeloid leukemia, due to receive a stem cell transplant.

This clonotype was observed many times. The rearrangement links TRBV5-4 to TRBJ1-6; TRBD1 is a possible D gene (5 bases). The CDR3 spans 15 residues. With 5 bases removed from V and 7 bases from J, the gap between germline ends came to 16 bases. The V gene's germline CDR1 is SGHNT and CDR2 YYREEE (reference sequence). The CDR3 spells CASREGSFLNSPLHF. The DNA of the CDR3 is TGTGCCAGCAGGGAGGGGAGTTTCTTGAATTCACCCCTCCACTTT.

This clonotype was detected ten times or more. The rearrangement uses TRBV7-9 and TRBJ2-1; the D gene is possibly TRBD2 (5 bases). This CDR3 is built from 15 residues. CDR1 and CDR2 from the germline V gene are SEHNR and FQNEAQ (reference sequence). The V end lost 5 bases, the J end lost 0 bases, and 11 bases lay between the germline ends. Here the CDR3 reads CASSGERFSYNEQFF. The CDR3, as DNA: TGTGCCAGCAGCGGGGAGCGGTTCTCCTACAATGAGCAGTTCTTC.

This clonotype occurred many times. The chain uses TRBV5-1 and TRBJ1-1, with 8 nucleotides matching TRBD1. From germline, CDR1 is SGHRS and CDR2 YFSETQ. The CDR3 consists of 11 residues. With V trimmed by 7 bases and J by 5 bases, 1 base remained unmatched. CDR3 nucleotide sequence: TGCGCCAGCCGGGACAGGACTGAAGCTTTCTTT. This codes for CASRDRTEAFF.

This clonotype was observed a few times. The chain couples TRBV7-2 to TRBJ2-7; no reliable D call. The germline gives CDR1 SGHTA, CDR2 FQGNSA. This CDR3 has 13 amino acids. V shed 3 bases and J shed 5 bases, with 11 bases lying between them. Here the CDR3 reads CASSLLLVHEQYF. CDR3 sequence (DNA): TGTGCCAGCAGCTTGCTCCTCGTCCACGAGCAGTACTTC.

Turning to this clonotype: This clone may be a read error of a much larger clone one base away. No conserved phenylalanine or tryptophan is present at the end of the CDR3, so a read error is the likely explanation. The rearrangement links TRBV12-3 or TRBV12-4 to TRBJ1-2, with D possibly TRBD1 on 5 matching bases. This CDR3 contains 15 residues. Trimming took off 5 bases at V and 6 bases at J, with 19 bases between the two ends. CDR3 bases: TGTGCCAGCAGTCCTCGGGTGCAGGGACGTAATGGCTACACCCTC. Translation: CASSPRVQGRNGYTL.

This clonotype was observed at least ten times. This sequence joins TRBV5-1 and TRBJ1-5, with 7 bases aligning to TRBD1. V trimming: 4 bases; J trimming: 3 bases; junction bases outside the gene matches: 7. CDR3 length: 15 amino acids. Germline CDR1 is SGHRS and CDR2 is YFSETQ. The CDR3 is CASSTWDSLNQPQHF. CDR3 in DNA: TGCGCCAGCAGCACCTGGGACAGTCTCAATCAGCCCCAGCATTTT.

This clonotype was seen repeatedly, ten times or more. This could be a read error, since a much larger clone is one nucleotide away. The rearrangement joins TRBV11-2 to TRBJ2-7; 10 bases fit TRBD1. From germline, CDR1 is SGHAT and CDR2 FQNNGV. Trimming cost V 4 bases and J 0 bases; bases outside gene matches: 0. The CDR3 sequence is 14 residues long. In DNA, the CDR3 is TGTGCCAGCAGCTGGACAGGGGGCTCCTACGAGCAGTACTTC. Translated: CASSWTGGSYEQYF.

This clonotype has only a few counts. The chain has TRBV7-9 and TRBJ2-6, with 7 bases matching TRBD2. V trimming: 6 bases; J trimming: 2 bases; junction bases outside the gene matches: 1. Germline V lookup: CDR1 SEHNR, CDR2 FQNEAQ (reference sequence). This CDR3 is built from 14 residues. In nucleotides, the CDR3 is TGTGCCAGCAGGGGGGGGACTGGGGCCAACGTCCTGACTTTC. As protein: CASRGGTGANVLTF.

This chain uses TRBV7-9 with TRBJ2-1, with 7 nucleotides matching TRBD1. CDR1 and CDR2 (germline): SEHNR, FQNEAQ (reference sequence). V lost 6 bases to trimming and J lost 4 bases; unmatched junction nucleotides: 3. The CDR3 runs 13 residues. The CDR3 region is CASRGTDYNEQFF. As DNA, the CDR3 is TGTGCCAGCAGGGGGACAGATTACAATGAGCAGTTCTTC. Full variable domain (remainder filled in from reference TRBV7-9 and TRBJ2-1): DTGVSQNPRHKITKRGQNVTFRCDPISEHNRLYWYRQTLGQGPEFLTYFQNEAQLEKSRLLSDRFSAERPKGSFSTLEIQRTEQGDSAMYLCASRGTDYNEQFFGPGTRLTVL.

This clonotype was counted ten times or more. This chain connects TRBV11-2 to TRBJ2-2; 9 nucleotides line up with TRBD2. CDR3 size: 18 residues. Per germline, CDR1 SGHAT and CDR2 FQNNGV. V lost 5 bases and J lost 1; bases outside the gene matches: 11. The CDR3: CASSPSPWTSVNTGELFF. In DNA form, the CDR3 reads TGTGCCAGCAGCCCTAGTCCCTGGACTAGCGTGAACACCGGGGAGCTGTTTTTT. Full variable domain (remainder filled in from reference TRBV11-2 and TRBJ2-2): EAGVAQSPRYKIIEKRQSVAFWCNPISGHATLYWYQQILGQGPKLLIQFQNNGVVDDSQLPKDRFSAERLKGVDSTLKIQPAKLEDSAVYLCASSPSPWTSVNTGELFFGEGSRLTVL.

On this clonotype: A much more abundant neighbour one base away suggests this may be a read error. The V call is TRBV21-1, the J call TRBJ2-2; TRBD1, as called in the table, went unchecked against the DNA. TRBV21-1 is described as a pseudogene. There are 16 residues in the CDR3. Here the CDR3 reads CASSALTGTATGELFF. Here the CDR3 DNA reads TGTGCCAGCAGCGCCCTGACCGGGACAGCAACCGGGGAGCTGTTTTTT.

This clonotype was recorded many times. The genes are TRBV14 and TRBJ2-1; maybe TRBD2 (5 bases). Germline V CDR1 and CDR2: SGHDN, FVKESK. V gave up 4 bases and J gave up 0 bases, with 10 bases separating them. The CDR3 totals 15 residues. CDR3 coding DNA: TGTGCCAGCAGCCCCGGGGTCGGCTCCTACAATGAGCAGTTCTTC. It specifies CASSPGVGSYNEQFF.

There are many counts of this clonotype. A read error may explain this, as a much larger clone is one base away. The chain carries TRBV3-1 and TRBJ2-7, with D possibly being TRBD2 (5 bases). Trimming took 3 bases from V and 0 from J, leaving 6 bases between them. The CDR3 loop spans 13 amino acids. Germline V gene lookup returns CDR1 LGHDT and CDR2 YNNKEL (reference sequence). CDR3 in amino acids: CASSHGDSYEQYF. The CDR3 coding sequence is TGTGCCAGCAGCCACGGGGACTCCTACGAGCAGTACTTC.

In its sample, this clonotype was seen many times. This chain's CDR3 is CASSLTGRTGELFF. Written as DNA, the CDR3 is TGTGCCAGCAGTTTAACGGGGCGCACCGGGGAGCTGTTTTTT. The chain links TRBV12-3 or TRBV12-4 to TRBJ2-2; tentatively, D is TRBD1 or TRBD2 (5 bases each). Trimming took off 2 bases at V and 4 bases at J, with 8 bases between the two ends. The CDR3 runs to 14 residues.

This clonotype was found many times. This CDR3 is CASKDLNEQFF. The CDR3 DNA follows: TGTGCCAGCAAAGACCTCAATGAGCAGTTCTTC. The chain carries TRBV27 and TRBJ2-1; D is unclear. The CDR3 sequence is 11 residues long. V lost 7 bases, J lost 6 bases, and 7 bases lay in between. CDR1 and CDR2 (germline): MNHEY, SMNVEV (reference sequence).

This clonotype appeared many times. This chain connects TRBV20-1 to TRBJ2-7; the D gene could be TRBD1 or TRBD2 (5 bases each). Germline CDR1 reads DFQATT; CDR2 reads SNEGSKA (reference sequence). This CDR3 spans 13 amino acids. The germline V and J ends were trimmed by 2 bases and 1 base, with 9 bases remaining between them. The CDR3 protein is CSARRDGSYEQYF. The DNA for the CDR3 is TGCAGTGCTAGAAGGGACGGATCCTACGAGCAGTACTTC.